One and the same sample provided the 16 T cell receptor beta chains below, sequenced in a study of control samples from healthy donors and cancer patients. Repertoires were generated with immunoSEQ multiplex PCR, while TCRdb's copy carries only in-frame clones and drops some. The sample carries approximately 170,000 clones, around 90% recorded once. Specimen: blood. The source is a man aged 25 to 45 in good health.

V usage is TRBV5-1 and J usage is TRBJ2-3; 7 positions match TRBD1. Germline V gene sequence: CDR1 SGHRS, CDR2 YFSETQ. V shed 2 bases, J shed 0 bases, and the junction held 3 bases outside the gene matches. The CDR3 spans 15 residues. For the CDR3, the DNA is TGCGCCAGCAGCTTCGAGGGGGCCAGCACAGATACGCAGTATTTT. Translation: CASSFEGASTDTQYF.

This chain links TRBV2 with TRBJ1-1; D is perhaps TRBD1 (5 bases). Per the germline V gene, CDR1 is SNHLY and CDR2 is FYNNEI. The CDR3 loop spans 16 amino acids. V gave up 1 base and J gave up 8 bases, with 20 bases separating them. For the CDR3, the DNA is TGTGCCAGCAGTGAAGGCCGGACAACCAGAGTTCGAGAAGCTTTCTTT. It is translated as CASSEGRTTRVREAFF.

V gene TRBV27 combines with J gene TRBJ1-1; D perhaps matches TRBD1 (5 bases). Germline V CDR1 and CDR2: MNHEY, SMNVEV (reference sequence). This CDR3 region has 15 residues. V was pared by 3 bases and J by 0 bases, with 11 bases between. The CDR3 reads CASSLRGIMNTEAFF. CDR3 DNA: TGTGCCAGCAGTTTGAGGGGCATCATGAACACTGAAGCTTTCTTT.

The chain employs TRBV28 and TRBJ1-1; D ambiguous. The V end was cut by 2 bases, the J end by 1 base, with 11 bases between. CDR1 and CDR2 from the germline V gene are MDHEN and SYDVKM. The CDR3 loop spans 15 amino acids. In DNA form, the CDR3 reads TGTGCCAGCAGTTTAATCGCTTATTCGAACACTGAAGCTTTCTTT. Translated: CASSLIAYSNTEAFF.

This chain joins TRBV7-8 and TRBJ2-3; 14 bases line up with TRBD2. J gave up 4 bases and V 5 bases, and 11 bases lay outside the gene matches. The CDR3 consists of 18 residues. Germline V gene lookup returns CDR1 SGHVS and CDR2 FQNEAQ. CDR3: CASSEGLAGASRADTQYF. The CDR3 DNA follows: TGTGCCAGCAGCGAGGGACTAGCGGGGGCTAGCAGGGCAGATACGCAGTATTTT.

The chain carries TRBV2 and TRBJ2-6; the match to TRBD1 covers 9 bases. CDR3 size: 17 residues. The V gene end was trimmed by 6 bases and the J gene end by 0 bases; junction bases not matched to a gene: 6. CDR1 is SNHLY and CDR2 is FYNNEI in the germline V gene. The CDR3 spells CASRKRDRASGANVLTF. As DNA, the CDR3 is TGTGCCAGCAGGAAGCGGGACAGGGCCTCTGGGGCCAACGTCCTGACTTTC.

CDR3 sequence reads: CASSYGYGYNSPLHF. CDR3 coding DNA: TGTGCCAGCAGTTACGGCTATGGCTATAATTCACCCCTCCACTTT. The chain has TRBV6-5 and TRBJ1-6; D unresolved. Trimming removed 2 bases at V and 3 bases at J, with 8 bases between. This CDR3 comprises 15 residues. Germline CDR1 MNHEY, CDR2 SVGAGI.

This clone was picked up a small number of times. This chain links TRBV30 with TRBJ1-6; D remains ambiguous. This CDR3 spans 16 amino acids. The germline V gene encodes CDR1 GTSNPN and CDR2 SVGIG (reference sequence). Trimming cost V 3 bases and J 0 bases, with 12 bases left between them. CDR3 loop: CAWRGKGLSYNSPLHF. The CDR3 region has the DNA TGTGCCTGGAGAGGGAAGGGTCTCTCCTATAATTCACCCCTCCACTTT. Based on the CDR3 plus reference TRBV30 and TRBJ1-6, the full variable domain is SQTIHQWPATLVQPVGSPLSLECTVEGTSNPNLYWYRQAAGRGLQLLFYSVGIGQISSEVPQNLSASRPQDRQFILSSKKLLLSDSGFYLCAWRGKGLSYNSPLHFGNGTRLTVT.

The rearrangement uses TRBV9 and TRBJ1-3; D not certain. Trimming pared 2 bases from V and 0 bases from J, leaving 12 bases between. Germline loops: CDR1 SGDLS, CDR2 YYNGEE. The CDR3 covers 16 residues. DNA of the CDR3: TGTGCCAGCAGCGTCCTAGGCGGGGTCTCTGGAAACACCATATATTTT. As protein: CASSVLGGVSGNTIYF.

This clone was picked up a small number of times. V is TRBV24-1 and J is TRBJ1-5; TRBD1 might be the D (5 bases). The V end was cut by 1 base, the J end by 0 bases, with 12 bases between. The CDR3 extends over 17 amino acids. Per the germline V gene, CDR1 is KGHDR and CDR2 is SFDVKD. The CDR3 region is CATSDFGHDYSNQPQHF. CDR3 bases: TGTGCCACCAGTGATTTCGGACACGACTATAGCAATCAGCCCCAGCATTTT.

CDR3 amino acids: CASRGLSTDTQYF. The CDR3, as DNA: TGTGCCAGCAGGGGGTTATCCACAGATACGCAGTATTTT. V is TRBV27 and J is TRBJ2-3; no clear D. V was cut by 6 bases and J by 2 bases, with 9 bases left in between. The CDR3 covers 13 residues. Per the germline V gene, CDR1 is MNHEY and CDR2 is SMNVEV (reference sequence).

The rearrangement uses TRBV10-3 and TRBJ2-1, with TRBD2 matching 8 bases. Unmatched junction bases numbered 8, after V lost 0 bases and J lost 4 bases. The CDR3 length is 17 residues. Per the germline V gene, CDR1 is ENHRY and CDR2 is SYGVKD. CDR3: CAISESPSGSIYNEQFF. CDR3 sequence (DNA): TGTGCCATCAGTGAGTCGCCTAGCGGGTCCATATACAATGAGCAGTTCTTC.

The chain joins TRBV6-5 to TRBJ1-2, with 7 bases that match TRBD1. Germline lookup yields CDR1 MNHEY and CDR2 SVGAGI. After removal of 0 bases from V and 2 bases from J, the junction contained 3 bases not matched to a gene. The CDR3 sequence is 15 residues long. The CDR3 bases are TGTGCCAGCAGTTACTCGGTACAGGGGAACTATGGCTACACCTTC. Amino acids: CASSYSVQGNYGYTF.

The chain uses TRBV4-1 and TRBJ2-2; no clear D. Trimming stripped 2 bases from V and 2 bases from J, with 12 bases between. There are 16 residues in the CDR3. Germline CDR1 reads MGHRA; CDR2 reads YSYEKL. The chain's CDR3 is CASSQRYPDNTGELFF. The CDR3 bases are TGCGCCAGCAGCCAAAGGTACCCAGACAACACCGGGGAGCTGTTTTTT.

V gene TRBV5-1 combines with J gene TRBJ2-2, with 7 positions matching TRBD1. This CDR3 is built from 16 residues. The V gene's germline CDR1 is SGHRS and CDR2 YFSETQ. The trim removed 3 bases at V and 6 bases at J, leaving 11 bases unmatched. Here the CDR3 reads CASSYQTGLSAGELFF. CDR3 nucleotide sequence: TGCGCCAGCAGCTACCAGACAGGGCTATCGGCCGGGGAGCTGTTTTTT.

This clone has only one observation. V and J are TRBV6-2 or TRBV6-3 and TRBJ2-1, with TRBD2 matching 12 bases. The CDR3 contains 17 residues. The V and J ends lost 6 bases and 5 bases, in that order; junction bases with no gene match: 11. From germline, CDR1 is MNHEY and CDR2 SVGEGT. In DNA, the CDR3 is TGTGCCAGCAGCAAAATATCTAGCGGGGGGGCCAACAATGAGCAGTTCTTC. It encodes CASSKISSGGANNEQFF.